A single sample gave rise to the 21 T cell receptor beta chains below, sequenced in a study of shared clonotypes between healthy human individuals. Method: immunoSEQ multiplex PCR; TCRdb's copy keeps in-frame clones and lacks some. In the table there are 1.4 million to 1.5 million clones, more than 95% of which are singletons. Sequenced: naive CD4+ T cells sorted from blood. Subset here: CD45RA+ positively selected. The receptors were gathered from a man under 40 in good health.

This clone appeared once. This chain connects TRBV5-1 to TRBJ1-4; tentative D call: TRBD1 (6 bases). This CDR3 has 15 residues. Germline CDR1 SGHRS, CDR2 YFSETQ. The V end was cut by 4 bases, the J end by 8 bases, with 18 bases between. The DNA for the CDR3 is TGCGCCAGCAGCCCAGGACAGCCGGTGGGCGAAAAACTGTTTTTT. Protein: CASSPGQPVGEKLFF.

This sequence joins TRBV7-9 and TRBJ2-1; 11 bases line up with TRBD2. From germline, CDR1 is SEHNR and CDR2 FQNEAQ (reference sequence). The CDR3 is made up of 16 amino acids. The junction had 9 bases not matched to a gene; V was cut back by 3 bases and J by 8 bases. In DNA, the CDR3 is TGTGCCAGCAGCTTTGGTCTAGCGGGAGGCGGGGATGAGCAGTTCTTC. Encoded protein: CASSFGLAGGGDEQFF.

A word on this clone: The sample has other DNA sequences that encode this CDR3 too. Here the CDR3 reads CASSLGAGVGTEAFF. As DNA, the CDR3 is TGCGCCAGCAGCTTGGGGGCAGGGGTTGGCACTGAAGCTTTCTTT. V gene TRBV5-1 combines with J gene TRBJ1-1; TRBD1 might be the D (6 bases). This CDR3 has 15 amino acids. V lost 0 bases to trimming and J lost 4 bases, with 13 bases between them. Germline CDR1 SGHRS, CDR2 YFSETQ. The variable domain in full, with the rest retrieved from reference TRBV5-1 and TRBJ1-1, is KAGVTQTPRYLIKTRGQQVTLSCSPISGHRSVSWYQQTPGQGLQFLFEYFSETQRNKGNFPGRFSGRQFSNSRSEMNVSTLELGDSALYLCASSLGAGVGTEAFFGQGTRLTVV.

This chain connects TRBV5-1 to TRBJ1-2, with D possibly TRBD1 on 6 matching bases. Germline CDR1 SGHRS, CDR2 YFSETQ. The CDR3 totals 13 residues. V gave up 4 bases and J gave up 4 bases, with 11 bases separating them. As DNA, the CDR3 is TGCGCCAGCAGCATGGACAGTACCTATGGCTACACCTTC. Translated: CASSMDSTYGYTF.

This chain uses TRBV10-2 with TRBJ2-4, with 9 nucleotides matching TRBD2. The V segment lost 7 bases and the J segment 4 bases; nucleotides outside the gene matches: 11. The CDR3 totals 16 residues. The V gene's germline CDR1 is WSHSY and CDR2 SAAADI. The CDR3 reads CASMGFTSGPKNIQYF. CDR3 coding DNA: TGCGCCAGCATGGGCTTTACTAGCGGGCCTAAAAACATTCAGTACTTC.

This chain connects TRBV5-5 to TRBJ1-5, with 11 nucleotides matching TRBD1. Trimming removed 2 bases from V and 5 bases from J; junction bases left unmatched: 12. This CDR3 is built from 18 residues. Germline V lookup: CDR1 SGHKS, CDR2 YYEKEE (reference sequence). The CDR3 reads CASSLGWDRGIEDQPQHF. The CDR3 nucleotides read TGTGCCAGCAGCTTAGGCTGGGACAGGGGGATTGAGGATCAGCCCCAGCATTTT.

This clone occurred once. This chain uses TRBV7-3 with TRBJ1-1; TRBD1 aligns across 7 bases. After removal of 0 bases from V and 4 bases from J, the junction contained 5 bases not matched to a gene. The germline gives CDR1 SGHTA, CDR2 FQGTGA. The CDR3 contains 15 residues. The DNA for the CDR3 is TGTGCCAGCAGCTTAACCCCGGCAGGGGGCACTGAAGCTTTCTTT. It yields the protein CASSLTPAGGTEAFF.

As regards this clone: Other nucleotide sequences in the sample specify the same CDR3. The rearrangement uses TRBV2 and TRBJ1-3; 9 nucleotides line up with TRBD1. The germline V gene encodes CDR1 SNHLY and CDR2 FYNNEI. J was trimmed by 4 bases and V by 6 bases; bases with no gene match: 7. The CDR3 loop spans 15 amino acids. CDR3 in amino acids: CASSRDRVSGNTIYF. The CDR3 nucleotides read TGTGCCAGCAGCCGGGACAGGGTGTCAGGAAACACCATATATTTT.

This CDR3 is CAWKVNTEAFF. Written as DNA, the CDR3 is TGTGCCTGGAAAGTGAACACTGAAGCTTTCTTT. J is TRBJ1-1 and V is TRBV30; D remains ambiguous. CDR3 length: 11 residues. In germline, CDR1 is GTSNPN, CDR2 SVGIG (reference sequence). V was shortened by 4 bases and J by 0 bases, with 3 bases between the two germline ends.

The chain uses TRBV28 and TRBJ2-1; 14 bases align to TRBD2. V shed 5 bases and J 4 bases; nucleotides not matched to a gene: 4. This CDR3 region has 16 residues. In germline, CDR1 is MDHEN, CDR2 SYDVKM. The CDR3 DNA follows: TGTGCCAGCAGTACAAGACTAGCGGGAGGGTACAATGAGCAGTTCTTC. Its protein product is CASSTRLAGGYNEQFF.

The J gene is TRBJ2-2, the V gene TRBV29-1; 10 nucleotides agree with TRBD2. V gave up 3 bases and J gave up 4 bases; unmatched junction bases: 8. From germline, CDR1 is SQVTM and CDR2 ANQGSEA. This CDR3 has 16 residues. This CDR3 is CSVDGLAGAVTGELFF. The CDR3 bases are TGCAGCGTTGATGGCCTAGCGGGAGCTGTCACCGGGGAGCTGTTTTTT.

On this clone: Other DNA sequences in this specimen translate into the identical CDR3. The chain carries TRBV18 and TRBJ2-5; D remains ambiguous. The CDR3 extends over 12 amino acids. Trimming removed 0 bases from V and 5 bases from J, with 4 bases in between. The germline V gene encodes CDR1 KGHSH and CDR2 LQKENI. The CDR3 DNA reads TGTGCCAGCTCACCACCGGGTGAGACCCAGTACTTC. It codes for CASSPPGETQYF.

CDR3 nucleotide sequence: TGTGCCAGCAACGAGTGGGGGCGCGAGTTAGGTGAAGCTTTCTTT. Protein sequence: CASNEWGRELGEAFF. The chain recombines TRBV6-1 with TRBJ1-1; D perhaps matches TRBD1 (6 bases). The CDR3 totals 15 residues. Germline loops: CDR1 MNHNS, CDR2 SASEGT. Trimming stripped 7 bases from V and 7 bases from J, with 22 bases between.

The chain joins TRBV28 to TRBJ1-5; no clear D gene. The CDR3 spans 13 residues. CDR1 is MDHEN and CDR2 is SYDVKM in the germline V gene. Trimming took off 7 bases at V and 4 bases at J, with 11 bases between the two ends. DNA for the CDR3: TGTGCCAGCAATAAACTTTGGAATCAGCCCCAGCATTTT. This gives the protein CASNKLWNQPQHF. The full variable domain, with the rest looked up from reference TRBV28 and TRBJ1-5, is DVKVTQSSRYLVKRTGEKVFLECVQDMDHENMFWYRQDPGLGLRLIYFSYDVKMKEKGDIPEGYSVSREKKERFSLILESASTNQTSMYLCASNKLWNQPQHFGDGTRLSIL.

Written as DNA, the CDR3 is TGCGCCAGCAGCCTTTTCGCGAGCGGAGGGGGGACCGGGGAGCTGTTTTTT. Its translation is CASSLFASGGGTGELFF. The V and J genes are TRBV5-1 and TRBJ2-2; D might be TRBD1 or TRBD2, each matching 6 bases. V was pared by 4 bases and J by 5 bases, with 21 bases between. Germline V gene data show CDR1 as SGHRS and CDR2 as YFSETQ. The CDR3 is made up of 17 amino acids.

V gene TRBV5-5 combines with J gene TRBJ2-7; the match to TRBD2 covers 7 bases. The V and J ends lost 6 bases and 4 bases, in that order; junction bases with no gene match: 7. The CDR3 spans 13 residues. The germline V gene has CDR1 SGHKS and CDR2 YYEKEE (reference sequence). CDR3 sequence (DNA): TGTGCCAGCACTATTGCGGGAGCATACGAGCAGTACTTC. Protein: CASTIAGAYEQYF. The variable domain in full, completed from reference TRBV5-5 and TRBJ2-7, reads DAGVTQSPTHLIKTRGQQVTLRCSPISGHKSVSWYQQVLGQGPQFIFQYYEKEERGRGNFPDRFSARQFPNYSSELNVNALLLGDSALYLCASTIAGAYEQYFGPGTRLTVT.

For this clone: This sample includes further DNA sequences coding for the same CDR3. The chain carries TRBV28 and TRBJ2-7; D is perhaps TRBD1 (6 bases). From germline, CDR1 is MDHEN and CDR2 SYDVKM. V lost 5 bases to trimming and J lost 4 bases, with 9 bases between them. This CDR3 spans 12 amino acids. The CDR3: CASSLQGYEQYF. DNA for the CDR3: TGTGCCAGCAGTCTACAGGGTTACGAGCAGTACTTC.

The chain employs TRBV4-2 and TRBJ2-7; TRBD2 might be the D (6 bases). Per germline, CDR1 LGHNA and CDR2 YNFKEQ. The CDR3 spans 16 residues. V was cut by 0 bases and J by 0 bases, with 12 bases left in between. The CDR3 coding sequence is TGTGCCAGCAGCCAAGACCCAGCGGGCCGCTCCTACGAGCAGTACTTC. This codes for CASSQDPAGRSYEQYF.

The chain couples TRBV27 to TRBJ2-3; weak D call: TRBD2 (6 bases). Germline-derived CDR1 and CDR2 are MNHEY and SMNVEV (reference sequence). This CDR3 spans 11 amino acids. V dropped 4 bases and J dropped 10 bases, with 9 bases sitting between them. DNA for the CDR3: TGTGCCAGCAGTTACGGGAGTTCGCAGTATTTT. It encodes CASSYGSSQYF.

The chain employs TRBV28 and TRBJ1-5; no definite D call. The CDR3 has 13 amino acids. CDR1 is MDHEN, CDR2 SYDVKM, per germline. Trimming shortened V by 3 bases and J by 5 bases, and 8 bases separated the two germline ends. CDR3 sequence reads: CASSFARDQPQHF. The DNA of the CDR3 is TGTGCCAGCAGTTTTGCGCGGGATCAGCCCCAGCATTTT.

The genes are TRBV7-6 and TRBJ1-4; 9 nucleotides agree with TRBD1. CDR1 and CDR2 from the germline V gene are SGHVS and FNYEAQ. J gave up 3 bases and V 5 bases, and 4 bases lay outside the gene matches. CDR3 size: 15 residues. Here the CDR3 reads CASSERQGANEKLFF. In nucleotides, the CDR3 is TGTGCCAGCAGCGAACGACAGGGGGCTAATGAAAAACTGTTTTTT.